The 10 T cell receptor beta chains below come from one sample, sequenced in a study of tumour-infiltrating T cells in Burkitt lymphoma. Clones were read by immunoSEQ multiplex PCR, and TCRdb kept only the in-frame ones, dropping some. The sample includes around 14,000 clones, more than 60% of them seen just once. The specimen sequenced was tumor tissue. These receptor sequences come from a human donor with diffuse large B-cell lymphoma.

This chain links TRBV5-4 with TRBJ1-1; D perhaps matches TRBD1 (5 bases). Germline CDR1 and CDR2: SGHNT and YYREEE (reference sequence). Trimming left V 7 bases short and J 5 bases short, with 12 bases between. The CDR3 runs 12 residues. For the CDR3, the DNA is TGTGCCAGCGGGGACGGGGGGACTGAAGCTTTCTTT. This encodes CASGDGGTEAFF.

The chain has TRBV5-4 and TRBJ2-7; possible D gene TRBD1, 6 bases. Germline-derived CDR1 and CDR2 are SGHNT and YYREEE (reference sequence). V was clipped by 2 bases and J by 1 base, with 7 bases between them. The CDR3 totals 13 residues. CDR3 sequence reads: CASSFGQSYEQYV. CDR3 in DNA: TGTGCCAGCAGCTTCGGACAGTCCTACGAGCAGTACGTC.

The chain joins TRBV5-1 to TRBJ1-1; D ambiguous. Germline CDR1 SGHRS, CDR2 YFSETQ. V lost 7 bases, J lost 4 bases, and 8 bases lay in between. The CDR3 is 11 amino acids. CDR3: CASRMGTEAFF. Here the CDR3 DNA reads TGCGCCAGCCGGATGGGCACTGAAGCTTTCTTT.

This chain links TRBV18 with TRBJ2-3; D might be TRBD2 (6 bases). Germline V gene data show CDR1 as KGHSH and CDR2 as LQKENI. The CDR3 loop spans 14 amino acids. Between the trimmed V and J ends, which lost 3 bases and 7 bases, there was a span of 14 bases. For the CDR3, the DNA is TGTGCCAGCTCACCGCCACGGGAGCTGAATACGCAGTATTTT. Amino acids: CASSPPRELNTQYF.

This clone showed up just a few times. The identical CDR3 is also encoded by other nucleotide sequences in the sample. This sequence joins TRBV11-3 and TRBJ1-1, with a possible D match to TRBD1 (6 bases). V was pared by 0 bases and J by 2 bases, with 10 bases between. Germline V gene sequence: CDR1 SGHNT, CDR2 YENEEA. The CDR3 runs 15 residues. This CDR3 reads CASSLDLTGNTEAFF. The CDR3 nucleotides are TGTGCCAGCAGCTTAGATCTGACAGGCAACACTGAAGCTTTCTTT.

The chain's CDR3 is CASSLYSAIRYEQYF. As DNA, the CDR3 is TGTGCCAGCAGCCTTTACAGTGCTATTCGCTACGAGCAGTACTTC. The chain employs TRBV28 and TRBJ2-7; D is uncertain. The germline V and J ends were trimmed by 6 bases and 3 bases, with 18 bases remaining between them. The CDR3 runs 15 residues. Germline CDR1 reads MDHEN; CDR2 reads SYDVKM.

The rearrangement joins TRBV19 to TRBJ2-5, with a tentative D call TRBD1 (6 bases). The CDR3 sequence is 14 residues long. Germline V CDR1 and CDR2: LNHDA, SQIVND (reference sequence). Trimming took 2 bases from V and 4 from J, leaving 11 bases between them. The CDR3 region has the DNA TGTGCCAGTAGTATATCAGGGGCGGGAGAGACCCAGTACTTC. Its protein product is CASSISGAGETQYF. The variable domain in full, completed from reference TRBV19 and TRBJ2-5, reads DGGITQSPKYLFRKEGQNVTLSCEQNLNHDAMYWYRQDPGQGLRLIYYSQIVNDFQKGDIAEGYSVSREKKESFPLTVTSAQKNPTAFYLCASSISGAGETQYFGPGTRLLVL.

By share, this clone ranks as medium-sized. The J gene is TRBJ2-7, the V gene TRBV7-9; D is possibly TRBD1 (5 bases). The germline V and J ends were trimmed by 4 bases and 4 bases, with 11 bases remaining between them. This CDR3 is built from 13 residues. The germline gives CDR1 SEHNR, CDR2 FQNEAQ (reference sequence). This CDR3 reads CASSSGHEYEQYV. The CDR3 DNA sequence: TGTGCCAGCAGCTCAGGACATGAGTACGAGCAGTACGTC.

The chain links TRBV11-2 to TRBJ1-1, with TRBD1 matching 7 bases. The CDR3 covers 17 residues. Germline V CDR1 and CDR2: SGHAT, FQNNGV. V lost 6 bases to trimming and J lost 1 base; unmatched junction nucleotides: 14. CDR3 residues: CASSPKVRGGGNTEAFF. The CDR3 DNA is TGTGCCAGCAGTCCGAAGGTCAGGGGGGGAGGGAACACTGAAGCTTTCTTT.

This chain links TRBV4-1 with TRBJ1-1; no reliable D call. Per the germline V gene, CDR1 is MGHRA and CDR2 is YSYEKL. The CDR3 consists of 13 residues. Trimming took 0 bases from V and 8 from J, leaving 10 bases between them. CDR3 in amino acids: CASSQERAREAFF. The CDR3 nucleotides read TGCGCCAGCAGCCAAGAGAGGGCCAGGGAAGCTTTCTTT.